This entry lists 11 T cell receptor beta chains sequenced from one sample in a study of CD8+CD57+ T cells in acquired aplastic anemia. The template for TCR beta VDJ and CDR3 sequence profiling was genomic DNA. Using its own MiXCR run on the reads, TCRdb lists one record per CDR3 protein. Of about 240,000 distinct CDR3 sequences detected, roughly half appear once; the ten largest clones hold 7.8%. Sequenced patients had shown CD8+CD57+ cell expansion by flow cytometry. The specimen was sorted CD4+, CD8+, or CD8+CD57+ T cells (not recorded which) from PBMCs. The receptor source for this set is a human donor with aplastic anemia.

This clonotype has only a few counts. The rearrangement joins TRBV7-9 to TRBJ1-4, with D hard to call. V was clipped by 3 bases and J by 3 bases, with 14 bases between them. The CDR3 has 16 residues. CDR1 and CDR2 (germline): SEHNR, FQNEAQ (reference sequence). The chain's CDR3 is CASSFERSASNEKLFF. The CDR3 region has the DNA TGTGCCAGCAGCTTTGAGAGGTCGGCTTCTAATGAAAAACTGTTTTTT.

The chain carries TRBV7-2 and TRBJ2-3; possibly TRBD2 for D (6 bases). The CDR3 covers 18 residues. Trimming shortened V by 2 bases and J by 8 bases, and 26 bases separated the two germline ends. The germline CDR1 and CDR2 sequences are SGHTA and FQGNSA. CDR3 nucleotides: TGTGCCAGCAGCTTAACTCAGGGAGCGGGCGGGACCGCGGGTACGCAGTATTTT. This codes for CASSLTQGAGGTAGTQYF.

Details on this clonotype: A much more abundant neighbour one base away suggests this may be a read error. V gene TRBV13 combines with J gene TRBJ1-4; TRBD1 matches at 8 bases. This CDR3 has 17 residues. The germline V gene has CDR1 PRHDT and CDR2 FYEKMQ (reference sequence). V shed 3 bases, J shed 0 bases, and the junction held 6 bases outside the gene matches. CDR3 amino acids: CASSFGQGGATNEKLFF. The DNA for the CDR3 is TGTGCCAGCAGCTTCGGACAGGGAGGGGCAACTAATGAAAAACTGTTTTTT.

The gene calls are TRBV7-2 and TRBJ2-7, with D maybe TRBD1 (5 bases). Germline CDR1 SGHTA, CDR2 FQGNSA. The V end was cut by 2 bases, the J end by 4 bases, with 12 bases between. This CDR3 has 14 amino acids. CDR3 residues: CASSLSGKSYEQYF. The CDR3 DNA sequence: TGTGCCAGCAGCTTATCAGGGAAAAGTTACGAGCAGTACTTC. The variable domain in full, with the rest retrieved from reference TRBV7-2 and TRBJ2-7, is GAGVSQSPSNKVTEKGKDVELRCDPISGHTALYWYRQSLGQGLEFLIYFQGNSAPDKSGLPSDRFSAERTGGSVSTLTIQRTQQEDSAVYLCASSLSGKSYEQYFGPGTRLTVT.

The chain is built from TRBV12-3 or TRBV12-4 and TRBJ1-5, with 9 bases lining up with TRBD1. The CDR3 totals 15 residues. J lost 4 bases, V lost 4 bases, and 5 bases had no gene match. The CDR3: CASSSGTGKNQPQHF. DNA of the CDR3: TGTGCCAGCAGTTCCGGGACAGGGAAAAATCAGCCCCAGCATTTT.

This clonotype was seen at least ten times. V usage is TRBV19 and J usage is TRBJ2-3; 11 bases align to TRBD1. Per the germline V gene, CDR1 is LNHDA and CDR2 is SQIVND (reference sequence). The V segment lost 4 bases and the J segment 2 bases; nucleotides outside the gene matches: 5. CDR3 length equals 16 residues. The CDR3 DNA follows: TGTGCCAGTAGTAGGGACAGGGGGGGTTTCACAGATACGCAGTATTTT. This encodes CASSRDRGGFTDTQYF.

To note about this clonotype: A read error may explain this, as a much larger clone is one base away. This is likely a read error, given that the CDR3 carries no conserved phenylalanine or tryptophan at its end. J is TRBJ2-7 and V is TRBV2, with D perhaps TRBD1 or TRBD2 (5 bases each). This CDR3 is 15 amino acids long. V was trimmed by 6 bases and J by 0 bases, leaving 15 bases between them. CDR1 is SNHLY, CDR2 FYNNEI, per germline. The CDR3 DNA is TGTGCCAGCAGCCCCAGGGACGGAAGCTCCTACGAGCAGTACCTC. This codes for CASSPRDGSSYEQYL.

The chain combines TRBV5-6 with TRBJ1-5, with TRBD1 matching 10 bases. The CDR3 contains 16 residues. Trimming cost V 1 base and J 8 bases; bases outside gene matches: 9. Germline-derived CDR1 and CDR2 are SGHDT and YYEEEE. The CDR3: CASSLRGQGLEEPQHF. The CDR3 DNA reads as TGTGCCAGCAGCTTGAGGGGACAGGGGTTAGAGGAGCCCCAGCATTTT.

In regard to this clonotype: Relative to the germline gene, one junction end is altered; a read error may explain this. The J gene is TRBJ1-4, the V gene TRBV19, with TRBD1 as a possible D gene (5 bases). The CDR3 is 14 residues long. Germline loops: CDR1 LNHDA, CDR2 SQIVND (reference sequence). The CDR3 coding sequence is TGTGCCAGTAGTATAAGGGACGGGTTAGAAAAACTGCTTTTT. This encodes CASSIRDGLEKLLF.

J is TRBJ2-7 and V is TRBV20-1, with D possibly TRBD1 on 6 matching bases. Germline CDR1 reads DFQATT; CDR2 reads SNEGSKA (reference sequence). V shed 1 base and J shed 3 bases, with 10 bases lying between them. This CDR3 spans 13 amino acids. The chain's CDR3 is CSARGTEIYEQYF. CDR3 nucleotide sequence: TGCAGTGCTAGAGGGACAGAGATCTACGAGCAGTACTTC.

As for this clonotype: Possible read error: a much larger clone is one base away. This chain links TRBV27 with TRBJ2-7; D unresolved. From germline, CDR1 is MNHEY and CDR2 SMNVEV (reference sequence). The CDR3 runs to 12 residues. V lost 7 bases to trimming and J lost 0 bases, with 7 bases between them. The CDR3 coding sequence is TGTGCCAGCACATTGAGCTCCTACGAGCAGTACTTC. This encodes CASTLSSYEQYF.